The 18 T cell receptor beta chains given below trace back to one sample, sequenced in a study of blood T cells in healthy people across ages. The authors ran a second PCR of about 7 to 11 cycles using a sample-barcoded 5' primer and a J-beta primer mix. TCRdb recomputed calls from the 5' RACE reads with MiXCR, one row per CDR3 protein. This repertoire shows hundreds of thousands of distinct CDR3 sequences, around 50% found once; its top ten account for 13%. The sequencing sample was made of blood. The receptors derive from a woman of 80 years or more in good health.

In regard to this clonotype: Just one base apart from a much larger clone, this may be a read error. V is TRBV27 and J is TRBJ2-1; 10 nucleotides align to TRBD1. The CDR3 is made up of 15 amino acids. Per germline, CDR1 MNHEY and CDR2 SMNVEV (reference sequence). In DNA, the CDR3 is TGTGCCATCCGGGACAGGGGAGGGGTCTACAATAAGCAGTTCTTC. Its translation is CAIRDRGGVYNKQFF.

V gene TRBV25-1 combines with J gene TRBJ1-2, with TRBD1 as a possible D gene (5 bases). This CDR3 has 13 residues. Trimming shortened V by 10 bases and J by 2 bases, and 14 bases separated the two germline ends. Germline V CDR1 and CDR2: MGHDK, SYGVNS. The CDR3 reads CATTGQGNYGYTF. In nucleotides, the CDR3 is TGTGCCACCACGGGGCAGGGAAACTATGGCTACACCTTC.

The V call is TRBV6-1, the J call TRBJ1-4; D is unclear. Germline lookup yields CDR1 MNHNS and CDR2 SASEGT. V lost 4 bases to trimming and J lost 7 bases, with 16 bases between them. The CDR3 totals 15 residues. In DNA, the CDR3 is TGTGCCAGCAGTGGGACGGGAACTCGATCTGAAAAACTGTTTTTT. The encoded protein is CASSGTGTRSEKLFF.

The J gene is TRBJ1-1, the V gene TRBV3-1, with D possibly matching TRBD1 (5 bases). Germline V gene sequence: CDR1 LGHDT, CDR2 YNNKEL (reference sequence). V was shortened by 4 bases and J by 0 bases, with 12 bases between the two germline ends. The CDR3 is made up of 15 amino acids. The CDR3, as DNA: TGTGCCAGCAGCCCTAGACAGAACTTGAACACTGAAGCTTTCTTT. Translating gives CASSPRQNLNTEAFF.

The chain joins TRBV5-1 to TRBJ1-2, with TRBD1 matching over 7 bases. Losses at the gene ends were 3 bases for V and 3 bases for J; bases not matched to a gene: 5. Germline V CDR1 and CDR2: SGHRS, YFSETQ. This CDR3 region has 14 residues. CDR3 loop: CASSSDRDHYGYTF. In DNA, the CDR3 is TGCGCCAGCAGCTCCGACAGGGACCACTATGGCTACACCTTC.

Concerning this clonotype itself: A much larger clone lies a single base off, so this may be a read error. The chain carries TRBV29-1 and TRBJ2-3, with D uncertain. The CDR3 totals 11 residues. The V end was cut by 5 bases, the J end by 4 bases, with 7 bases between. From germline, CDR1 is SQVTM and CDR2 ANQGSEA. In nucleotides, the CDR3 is TGCAGCGTTAAATTCGCAGATACGCAGTATTTT. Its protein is CSVKFADTQYF.

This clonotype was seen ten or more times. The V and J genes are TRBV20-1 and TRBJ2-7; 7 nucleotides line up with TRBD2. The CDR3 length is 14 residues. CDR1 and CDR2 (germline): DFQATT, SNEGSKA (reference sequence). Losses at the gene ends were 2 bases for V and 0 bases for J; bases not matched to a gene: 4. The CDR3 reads CSARSLAVSYEQYF. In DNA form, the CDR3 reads TGCAGTGCTAGATCCCTAGCGGTCTCCTACGAGCAGTACTTC.

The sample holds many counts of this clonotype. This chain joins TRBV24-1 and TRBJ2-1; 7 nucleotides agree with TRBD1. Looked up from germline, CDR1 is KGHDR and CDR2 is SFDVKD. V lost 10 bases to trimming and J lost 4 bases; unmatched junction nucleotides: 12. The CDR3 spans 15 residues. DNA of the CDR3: TGTGCCACGGCTCAAAAGGGGGCGAGGTACAATGAGCAGTTCTTC. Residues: CATAQKGARYNEQFF.

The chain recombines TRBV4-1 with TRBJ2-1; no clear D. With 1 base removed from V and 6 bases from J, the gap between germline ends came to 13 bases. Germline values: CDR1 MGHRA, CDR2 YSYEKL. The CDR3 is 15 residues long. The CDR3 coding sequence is TGCGCCAGCAGCCAAGGGACCTTCGGTCCCAATGAGCAGTTCTTC. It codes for CASSQGTFGPNEQFF.

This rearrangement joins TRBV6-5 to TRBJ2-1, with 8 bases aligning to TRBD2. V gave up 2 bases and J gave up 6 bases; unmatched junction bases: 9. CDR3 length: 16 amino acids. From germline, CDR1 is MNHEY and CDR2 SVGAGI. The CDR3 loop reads CASSYLRGGGFNEQFF. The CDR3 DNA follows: TGTGCCAGCAGTTACCTCCGGGGGGGCGGGTTCAATGAGCAGTTCTTC.

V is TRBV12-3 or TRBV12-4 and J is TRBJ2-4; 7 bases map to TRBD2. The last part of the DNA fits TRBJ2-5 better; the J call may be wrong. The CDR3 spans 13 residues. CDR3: CASRSGALKTQYF. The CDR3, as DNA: TGTGCCAGCAGGAGCGGGGCGCTGAAGACCCAGTACTTC.

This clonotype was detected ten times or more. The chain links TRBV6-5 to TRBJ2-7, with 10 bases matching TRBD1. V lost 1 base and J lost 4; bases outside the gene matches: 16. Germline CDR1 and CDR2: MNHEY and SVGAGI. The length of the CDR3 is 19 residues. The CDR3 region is CASSYWPWDRGEDHYEQYF. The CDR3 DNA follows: TGTGCCAGCAGTTACTGGCCCTGGGACAGGGGAGAGGACCATTACGAGCAGTACTTC.

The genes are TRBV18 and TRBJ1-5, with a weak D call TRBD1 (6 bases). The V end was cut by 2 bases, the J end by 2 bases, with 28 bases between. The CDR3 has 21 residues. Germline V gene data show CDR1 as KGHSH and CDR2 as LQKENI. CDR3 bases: TGTGCCAGCTCACCAGAGATCCCGTGTTTCAGGGGTTTGGAATGCAATCAGCCCCAGCATTTT. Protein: CASSPEIPCFRGLECNQPQHF.

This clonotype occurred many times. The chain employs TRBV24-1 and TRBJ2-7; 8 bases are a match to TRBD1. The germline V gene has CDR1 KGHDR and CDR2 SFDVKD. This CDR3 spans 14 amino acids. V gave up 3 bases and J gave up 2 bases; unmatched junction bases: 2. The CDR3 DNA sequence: TGTGCCACCAGTGATGCACAGGGGGCCTACGAGCAGTACTTC. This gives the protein CATSDAQGAYEQYF.

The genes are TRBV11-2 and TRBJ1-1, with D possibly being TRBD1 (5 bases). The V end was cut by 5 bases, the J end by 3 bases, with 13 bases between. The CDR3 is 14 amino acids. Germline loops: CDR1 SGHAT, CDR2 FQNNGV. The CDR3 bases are TGTGCCAGCAGCCGAACGGACACGCACACTGAAGCTTTCTTT. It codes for CASSRTDTHTEAFF.

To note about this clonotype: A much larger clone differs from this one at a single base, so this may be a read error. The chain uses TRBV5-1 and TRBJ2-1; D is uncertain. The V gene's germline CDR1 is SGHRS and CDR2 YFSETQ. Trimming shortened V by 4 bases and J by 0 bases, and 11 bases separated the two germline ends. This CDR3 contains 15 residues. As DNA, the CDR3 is TGCGCCAGCAGCCCCGCCGAGAGCTCCTACAATGAGCAGTTCTTC. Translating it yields CASSPAESSYNEQFF.

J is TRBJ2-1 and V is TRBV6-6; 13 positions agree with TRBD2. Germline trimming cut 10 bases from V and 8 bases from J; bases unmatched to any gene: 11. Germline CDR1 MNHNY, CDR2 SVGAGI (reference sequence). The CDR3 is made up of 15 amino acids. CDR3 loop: CANRKRTSGGDEQFF. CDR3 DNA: TGTGCCAACAGAAAAAGGACTAGCGGGGGTGATGAGCAGTTCTTC.

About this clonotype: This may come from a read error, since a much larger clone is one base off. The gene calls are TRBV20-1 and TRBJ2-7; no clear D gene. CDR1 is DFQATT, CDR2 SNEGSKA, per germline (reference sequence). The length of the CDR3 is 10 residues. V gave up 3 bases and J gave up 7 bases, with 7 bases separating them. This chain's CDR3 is CSARINEQYF. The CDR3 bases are TGCAGTGCTAGGATTAATGAGCAGTACTTC.